This T cell receptor (beta chain) was recorded in a study of control samples from healthy donors and cancer patients. CDR1 and CDR2 from the germline V gene are MDHEN and SYDVKM. CDR3 length: 16 residues. The V segment lost 5 bases and the J segment 4 bases; nucleotides outside the gene matches: 9. Clones were read by immunoSEQ multiplex PCR, and TCRdb kept only the in-frame ones, dropping some. Of roughly 79,000 clones detected, 84% appear once; the ten largest clones hold approximately 15%. The chain combines TRBV28 with TRBJ2-7, with 12 bases lining up with TRBD1. The receptor's source is a man aged 50 to 60 in good health. The sample consisted of blood. The CDR3 DNA is TGTGCCAGCAGTGATCCGGGACAGGGGGCCCTATACGAGCAGTACTTC. Protein: CASSDPGQGALYEQYF.